One sample yielded the 17 T cell receptor beta chains listed below, sequenced in a study of shared T cell receptors in the human thymus. Profiled with immunoSEQ multiplex PCR; TCRdb holds only in-frame clones, not every one. The table shows almost 550,000 clones, with around 82% occurring only once. Separately, the same data were catalogued under a study of human thymus T cells.

The sequencing input was thymocytes. The receptors here all came from a boy in the first two years of life with a congenital heart defect.

The rearrangement uses TRBV18 and TRBJ2-7; 7 bases are shared with TRBD1. Per germline, CDR1 KGHSH and CDR2 LQKENI. The J segment lost 6 bases and the V segment lost 0 bases, leaving 2 bases of the junction unmatched. The CDR3 runs to 13 residues. For the CDR3, the DNA is TGTGCCAGCTCACCACCGGACAGGCGCGAGCAGTACTTC. It is translated as CASSPPDRREQYF.

This clone turned up a few times. The chain joins TRBV27 to TRBJ2-7, with D unresolved. Germline CDR1 and CDR2: MNHEY and SMNVEV (reference sequence). V was trimmed by 6 bases and J by 3 bases, leaving 15 bases between them. The CDR3 has 14 residues. Written as DNA, the CDR3 is TGTGCCAGCAGGAAACGCGGCGACGGCTACGAGCAGTACTTC. This codes for CASRKRGDGYEQYF.

The chain combines TRBV19 with TRBJ1-1, with 8 bases lining up with TRBD1. Losses at the gene ends were 3 bases for V and 0 bases for J; bases not matched to a gene: 6. The CDR3 is made up of 16 amino acids. From germline, CDR1 is LNHDA and CDR2 SQIVND (reference sequence). The CDR3 region has the DNA TGTGCCAGTAGTATGGGCCTGGACAGGGTGAACACTGAAGCTTTCTTT. Encoded protein: CASSMGLDRVNTEAFF.

Here the CDR3 reads CASSLQGARGYTF. The DNA of the CDR3 is TGTGCCAGCAGCTTACAGGGGGCTCGGGGCTACACCTTC. The J gene is TRBJ1-2, the V gene TRBV7-2; TRBD1 matches at 8 bases. This CDR3 has 13 residues. The ends lost 2 bases at V and 8 bases at J; junction bases unmatched: 4. CDR1 and CDR2 from the germline V gene are SGHTA and FQGNSA.

This chain connects TRBV30 to TRBJ2-1, with D maybe TRBD2 (6 bases). V was pared by 2 bases and J by 3 bases, with 14 bases between. The germline gives CDR1 GTSNPN, CDR2 SVGIG (reference sequence). CDR3 size: 15 residues. CDR3 sequence: CAWSSGSGLYNEQFF. CDR3 DNA: TGTGCCTGGAGTTCGGGTAGCGGACTCTACAATGAGCAGTTCTTC.

The V gene is TRBV13, the J gene TRBJ2-7, with D possibly TRBD1 on 5 matching bases. This CDR3 spans 14 amino acids. V gave up 5 bases and J gave up 3 bases, with 14 bases separating them. CDR1 is PRHDT, CDR2 FYEKMQ, per germline (reference sequence). DNA for the CDR3: TGTGCCAGCAGCCCTCAAGGGGATTACTACGAGCAGTACTTC. It translates to CASSPQGDYYEQYF.

The chain links TRBV5-5 to TRBJ1-2; 8 bases match TRBD1. Germline trimming cut 4 bases from V and 2 bases from J; bases unmatched to any gene: 7. This CDR3 is built from 15 residues. CDR1 SGHKS and CDR2 YYEKEE come from the germline V gene (reference sequence). This CDR3 reads CASSQPGQVNYGYTF. The CDR3 bases are TGTGCCAGCAGCCAGCCGGGACAGGTGAACTATGGCTACACCTTC.

The chain recombines TRBV6-6 with TRBJ2-7, with 11 bases identical to TRBD2. The CDR3 spans 16 residues. CDR1 MNHNY and CDR2 SVGAGI come from the germline V gene (reference sequence). Trimming at V came to 2 bases and at J to 3 bases, leaving 6 bases not matched to a gene. The DNA of the CDR3 is TGTGCCAGCAGTTACCGAACTAGCGGGAGTAGCTACGAGCAGTACTTC. Protein: CASSYRTSGSSYEQYF.

The chain employs TRBV30 and TRBJ2-3, with 11 bases identical to TRBD2. CDR1 and CDR2 (germline): GTSNPN, SVGIG (reference sequence). The CDR3 is made up of 18 amino acids. V lost 0 bases and J lost 7; bases outside the gene matches: 15. CDR3 DNA: TGTGCCTGGAGTGTACCCATCTTGTTAGCGGGGGGGAAGAATACGCAGTATTTT. Residues: CAWSVPILLAGGKNTQYF. Full variable domain (remainder filled in from reference TRBV30 and TRBJ2-3): SQTIHQWPATLVQPVGSPLSLECTVEGTSNPNLYWYRQAAGRGLQLLFYSVGIGQISSEVPQNLSASRPQDRQFILSSKKLLLSDSGFYLCAWSVPILLAGGKNTQYFGPGTRLTVL.

J is TRBJ1-1 and V is TRBV7-9; D might be TRBD1 (5 bases). V dropped 3 bases and J dropped 6 bases, with 17 bases sitting between them. CDR1 is SEHNR, CDR2 FQNEAQ, per germline (reference sequence). This CDR3 spans 15 amino acids. CDR3 sequence: CASSLGPLQDSEAFF. CDR3 in DNA: TGTGCCAGCAGCTTGGGCCCACTACAGGATTCTGAAGCTTTCTTT.

This chain links TRBV19 with TRBJ1-2; no clear D. Per germline, CDR1 LNHDA and CDR2 SQIVND (reference sequence). V was clipped by 7 bases and J by 3 bases, with 18 bases between them. The CDR3 contains 15 residues. DNA of the CDR3: TGTGCCAGTATCCCCACGGCCGAGCGGTACTATGGCTACACCTTC. Translated: CASIPTAERYYGYTF.

The chain uses TRBV7-3 and TRBJ2-1, with a possible D match to TRBD2 (5 bases). With 4 bases removed from V and 6 bases from J, the gap between germline ends came to 10 bases. Germline assignment: CDR1 SGHTA and CDR2 FQGTGA. The CDR3 runs 13 residues. CDR3 nucleotides: TGTGCCAGCAGCTCCGCGAGGGCCAATGAGCAGTTCTTC. It is translated as CASSSARANEQFF.

The gene calls are TRBV7-9 and TRBJ2-3; 9 nucleotides align to TRBD2. J gave up 0 bases and V 6 bases, and 16 bases lay outside the gene matches. The CDR3 contains 19 residues. Germline lookup yields CDR1 SEHNR and CDR2 FQNEAQ (reference sequence). CDR3 region: CASRSTSGLDTPSTDTQYF. The DNA for the CDR3 is TGTGCCAGCAGGTCAACTAGCGGGCTCGATACCCCAAGCACAGATACGCAGTATTTT.

This chain joins TRBV5-6 and TRBJ2-1, with TRBD2 matching over 9 bases. CDR3 length: 17 residues. CDR1 SGHDT and CDR2 YYEEEE come from the germline V gene. The junction had 15 bases not matched to a gene; V was cut back by 4 bases and J by 7 bases. This CDR3 reads CASSGGPSGTYLNEQFF. CDR3 nucleotide sequence: TGTGCCAGCAGCGGGGGGCCTAGCGGGACTTATCTAAATGAGCAGTTCTTC.

About this clone itself: Relative to the germline gene, one junction end is altered; a read error may explain this. J is TRBJ1-5 and V is TRBV4-1, with TRBD1 identical over 8 bases. The germline V gene encodes CDR1 MGHRA and CDR2 YSYEKL. This CDR3 is 16 amino acids long. CDR3 loop: CVSSPPSQGVNQPQHF. CDR3 sequence (DNA): TGCGTCAGCAGCCCACCTTCACAGGGGGTCAATCAGCCCCAGCATTTT.

The gene calls are TRBV4-3 and TRBJ2-5; TRBD2 agrees at 12 bases. The CDR3 runs to 18 residues. V dropped 4 bases and J dropped 5; count of bases not matched to a gene: 14. Germline CDR1 reads LGHNA; CDR2 reads YSLEER. The CDR3 DNA follows: TGCGCCAGCAGCCCTAGACGGGCTAGCGGGAGGGGGGGGGAGACCCAGTACTTC. It is translated as CASSPRRASGRGGETQYF.

V usage is TRBV5-1 and J usage is TRBJ2-1; the match to TRBD2 covers 14 bases. This CDR3 has 17 amino acids. Looked up from germline, CDR1 is SGHRS and CDR2 is YFSETQ. With V trimmed by 6 bases and J by 0 bases, 5 bases remained unmatched. The CDR3 DNA reads as TGCGCCAGCACTCCGACTAGCGGGAGGGTCTCCTACAATGAGCAGTTCTTC. This gives the protein CASTPTSGRVSYNEQFF.